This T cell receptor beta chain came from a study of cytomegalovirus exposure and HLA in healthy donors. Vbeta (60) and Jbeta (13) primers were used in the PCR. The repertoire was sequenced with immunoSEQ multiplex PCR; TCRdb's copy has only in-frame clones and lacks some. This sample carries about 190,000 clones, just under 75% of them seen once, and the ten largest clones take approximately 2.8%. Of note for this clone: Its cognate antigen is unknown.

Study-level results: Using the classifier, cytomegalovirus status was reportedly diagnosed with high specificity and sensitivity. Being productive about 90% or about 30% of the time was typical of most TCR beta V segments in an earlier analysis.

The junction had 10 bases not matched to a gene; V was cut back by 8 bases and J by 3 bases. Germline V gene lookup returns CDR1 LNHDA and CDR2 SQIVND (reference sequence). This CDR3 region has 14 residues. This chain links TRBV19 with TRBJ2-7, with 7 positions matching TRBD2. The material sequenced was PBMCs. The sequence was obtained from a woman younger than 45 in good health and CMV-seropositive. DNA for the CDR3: TGTGCCAGTCGAAGGACTAGTCTCGTCTACGAGCAGTACTTC. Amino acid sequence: CASRRTSLVYEQYF.